The T cell receptor (beta chain) under discussion was sequenced for a study of molecular identifiers for immune sequencing clone quantification. General study points: Under 1% of molecules in naive cells, but over 98% of effector molecules, belonged to clones above 20 RNA copies.

A CD8+CD4-CCR7+CD45RA+ gate was used to sort naive CD8 T cells. TCRdb independently ran MiXCR on the PCR reads; one entry per CDR3 protein. The table has more than 50,000 distinct CDR3 sequences, about 20% seen once. This clonotype was recorded a few times. The target antigen is unknown. CDR1 and CDR2 from the germline V gene are SEHNR and FQNEAQ (reference sequence). The CDR3 covers 16 residues. V was cut by 4 bases and J by 0 bases, with 16 bases left in between. Material: naive CD8+ T cells from blood, with Jurkat cell RNA spiked in. Subset: FACS-sorted CD8+CD4-CCR7+CD45RA+ naive T cells. The genes are TRBV7-9 and TRBJ2-7, with a possible D match to TRBD2 (6 bases). This sequence originates from a human donor in good health. Some libraries in this study had Jurkat cell RNA spiked in. This chain's CDR3 is CASSWSPSASSYEQYF. DNA of the CDR3: TGTGCCAGCAGCTGGTCCCCTAGCGCCAGCTCCTACGAGCAGTACTTC.